The 5 T cell receptor beta chains below all came from one sample that was sequenced in a study of Tregs in tolerant kidney transplant recipients. Using immunoSEQ multiplex PCR, the repertoire was profiled, and TCRdb retains in-frame clones only, with some absent. The data show about 120,000 clones, approximately 90% seen once. The material sequenced was CD4+ T cells from blood. The receptors shown here come from a human donor in good health.

The chain joins TRBV18 to TRBJ2-5; D is uncertain. Trimming removed 3 bases from V and 4 bases from J, with 15 bases in between. In germline, CDR1 is KGHSH, CDR2 LQKENI. There are 15 residues in the CDR3. The CDR3 reads CASSPDGRTAETQYF. CDR3 coding DNA: TGTGCCAGCTCACCCGATGGAAGGACGGCAGAGACCCAGTACTTC.

The genes are TRBV5-6 and TRBJ1-2; 10 bases fit TRBD1. The junction had 14 bases not matched to a gene; V was cut back by 5 bases and J by 4 bases. Germline assignment: CDR1 SGHDT and CDR2 YYEEEE. This CDR3 contains 17 residues. The CDR3 here is CASSPSGSGQGFYGYTF. In DNA, the CDR3 is TGTGCCAGCAGTCCCTCGGGGTCGGGACAGGGGTTCTATGGCTACACCTTC. The full variable domain, its missing parts supplied by reference TRBV5-6 and TRBJ1-2, is DAGVTQSPTHLIKTRGQQVTLRCSPKSGHDTVSWYQQALGQGPQFIFQYYEEEERQRGNFPDRFSGHQFPNYSSELNVNALLLGDSALYLCASSPSGSGQGFYGYTFGSGTRLTVV.

This chain uses TRBV5-1 with TRBJ2-3, with D unclear. Germline V gene lookup returns CDR1 SGHRS and CDR2 YFSETQ. The CDR3 consists of 14 residues. V was pared by 0 bases and J by 4 bases, with 9 bases between. CDR3 sequence (DNA): TGCGCCAGCAGCTTGGTGATGGGGTCAGATACGCAGTATTTT. Protein sequence: CASSLVMGSDTQYF.

The chain combines TRBV7-9 with TRBJ2-7; no clear D. Trimming stripped 1 base from V and 6 bases from J, with 10 bases between. Per the germline V gene, CDR1 is SEHNR and CDR2 is FQNEAQ (reference sequence). The CDR3 extends over 13 amino acids. In DNA form, the CDR3 reads TGTGCCAGCAGCTTAGTGAATGTAGGCGAGCAGTACTTC. Encoded protein: CASSLVNVGEQYF.

The chain is built from TRBV19 and TRBJ1-5; D perhaps matches TRBD1 (5 bases). This CDR3 is built from 14 residues. V was cut by 3 bases and J by 6 bases, with 12 bases left in between. In germline, CDR1 is LNHDA, CDR2 SQIVND (reference sequence). CDR3 sequence: CASSINRGVQPQHF. As DNA, the CDR3 is TGTGCCAGTAGTATTAATAGAGGGGTTCAGCCCCAGCATTTT.